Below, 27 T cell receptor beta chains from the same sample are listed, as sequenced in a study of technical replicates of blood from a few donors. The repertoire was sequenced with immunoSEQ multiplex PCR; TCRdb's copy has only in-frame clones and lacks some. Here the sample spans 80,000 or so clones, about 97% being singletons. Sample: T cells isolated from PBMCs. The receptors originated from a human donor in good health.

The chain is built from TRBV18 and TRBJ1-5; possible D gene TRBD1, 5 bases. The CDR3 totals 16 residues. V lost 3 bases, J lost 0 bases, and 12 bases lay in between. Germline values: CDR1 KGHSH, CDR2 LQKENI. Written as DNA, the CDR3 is TGTGCCAGCTCACCGCCACAGGTCGGTAGCAATCAGCCCCAGCATTTT. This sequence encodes CASSPPQVGSNQPQHF.

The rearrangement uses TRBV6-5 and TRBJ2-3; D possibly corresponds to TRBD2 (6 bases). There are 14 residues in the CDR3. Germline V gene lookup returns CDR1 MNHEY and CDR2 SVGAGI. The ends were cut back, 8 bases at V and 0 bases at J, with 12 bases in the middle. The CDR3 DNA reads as TGTGCCAGCGGGGAGGCCCGCAGCACAGATACGCAGTATTTT. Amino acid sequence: CASGEARSTDTQYF.

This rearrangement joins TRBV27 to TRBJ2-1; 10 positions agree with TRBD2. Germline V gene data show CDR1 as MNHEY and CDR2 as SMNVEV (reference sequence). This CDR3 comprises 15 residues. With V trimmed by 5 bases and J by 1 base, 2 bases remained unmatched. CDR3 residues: CASSTGLASYNEQFF. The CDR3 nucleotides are TGTGCCAGCAGTACGGGACTAGCGTCCTACAATGAGCAGTTCTTC.

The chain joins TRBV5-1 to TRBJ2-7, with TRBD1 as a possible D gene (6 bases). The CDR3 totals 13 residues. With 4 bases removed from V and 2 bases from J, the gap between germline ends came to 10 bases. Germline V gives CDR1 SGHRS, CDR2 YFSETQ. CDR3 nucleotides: TGCGCCAGCAGCCAGGGGACAACCTACGAGCAGTACTTC. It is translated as CASSQGTTYEQYF.

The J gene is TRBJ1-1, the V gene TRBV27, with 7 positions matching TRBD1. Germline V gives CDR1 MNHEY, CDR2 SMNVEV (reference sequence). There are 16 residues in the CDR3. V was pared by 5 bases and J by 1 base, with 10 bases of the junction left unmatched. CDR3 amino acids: CASSPRGLLSNTEAFF. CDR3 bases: TGTGCCAGCAGTCCGAGGGGGCTCTTATCGAACACTGAAGCTTTCTTT.

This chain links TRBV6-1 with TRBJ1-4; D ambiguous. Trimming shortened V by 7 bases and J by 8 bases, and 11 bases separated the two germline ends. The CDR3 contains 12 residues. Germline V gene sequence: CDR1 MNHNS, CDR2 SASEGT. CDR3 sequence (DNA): TGTGCCAGCACCAGGATCGGCGAAAAACTGTTTTTT. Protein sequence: CASTRIGEKLFF.

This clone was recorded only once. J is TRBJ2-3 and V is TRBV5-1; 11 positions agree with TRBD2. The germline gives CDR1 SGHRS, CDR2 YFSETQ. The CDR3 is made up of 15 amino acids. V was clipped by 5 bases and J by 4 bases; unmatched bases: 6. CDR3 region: CASRDLAGGADTQYF. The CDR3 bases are TGCGCCAGCAGGGACCTAGCGGGAGGAGCAGATACGCAGTATTTT.

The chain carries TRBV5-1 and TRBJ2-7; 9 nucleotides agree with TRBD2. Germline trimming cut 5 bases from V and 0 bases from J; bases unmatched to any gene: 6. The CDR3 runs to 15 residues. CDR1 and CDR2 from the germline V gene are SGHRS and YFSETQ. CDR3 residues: CASSPLAGSSYEQYF. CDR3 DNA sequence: TGCGCCAGCAGTCCGCTAGCGGGGAGCTCCTACGAGCAGTACTTC.

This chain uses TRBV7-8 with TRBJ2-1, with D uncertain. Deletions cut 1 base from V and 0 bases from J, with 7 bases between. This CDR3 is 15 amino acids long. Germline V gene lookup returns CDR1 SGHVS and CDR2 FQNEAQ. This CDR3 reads CASSLERSSYNEQFF. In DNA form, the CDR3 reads TGTGCCAGCAGCTTAGAAAGGAGCTCCTACAATGAGCAGTTCTTC.

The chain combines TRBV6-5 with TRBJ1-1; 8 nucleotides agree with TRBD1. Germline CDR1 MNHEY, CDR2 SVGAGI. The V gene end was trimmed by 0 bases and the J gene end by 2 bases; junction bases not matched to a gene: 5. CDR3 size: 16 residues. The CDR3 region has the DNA TGTGCCAGCAGTTACTCGAGAGGACAGGGAAACACTGAAGCTTTCTTT. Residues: CASSYSRGQGNTEAFF.

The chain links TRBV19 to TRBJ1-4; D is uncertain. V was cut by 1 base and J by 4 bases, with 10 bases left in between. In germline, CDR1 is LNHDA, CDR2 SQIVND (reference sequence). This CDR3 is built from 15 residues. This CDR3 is CASSIGAGFNEKLFF. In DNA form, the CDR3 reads TGTGCCAGTAGTATAGGGGCAGGATTTAATGAAAAACTGTTTTTT.

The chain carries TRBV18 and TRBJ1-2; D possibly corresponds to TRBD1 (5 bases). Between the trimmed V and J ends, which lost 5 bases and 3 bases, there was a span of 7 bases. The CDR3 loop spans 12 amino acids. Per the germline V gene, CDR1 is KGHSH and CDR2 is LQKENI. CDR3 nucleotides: TGTGCCAGCTCAGCAGGGTACTATGGCTACACCTTC. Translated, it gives CASSAGYYGYTF.

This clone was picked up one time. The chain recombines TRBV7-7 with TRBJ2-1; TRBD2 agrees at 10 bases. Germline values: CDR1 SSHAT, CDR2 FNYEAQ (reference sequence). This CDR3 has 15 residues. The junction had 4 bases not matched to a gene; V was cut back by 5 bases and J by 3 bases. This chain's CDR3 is CASSPRTSGYNEQFF. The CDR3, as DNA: TGTGCCAGCAGCCCGAGGACTAGCGGCTACAATGAGCAGTTCTTC.

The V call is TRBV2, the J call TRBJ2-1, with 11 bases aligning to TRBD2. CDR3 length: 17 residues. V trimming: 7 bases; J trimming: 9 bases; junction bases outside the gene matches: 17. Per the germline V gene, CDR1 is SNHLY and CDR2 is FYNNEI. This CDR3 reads CASNLRASGGHNVEQFF. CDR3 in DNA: TGTGCCAGCAACCTTAGGGCTAGCGGGGGGCATAATGTTGAGCAGTTCTTC.

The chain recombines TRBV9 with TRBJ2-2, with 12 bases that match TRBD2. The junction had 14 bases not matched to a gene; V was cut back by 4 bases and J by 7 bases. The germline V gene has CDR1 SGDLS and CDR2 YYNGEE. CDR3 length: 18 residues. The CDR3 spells CASSRSTSGGGGGGELFF. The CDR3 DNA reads TGTGCCAGCAGCAGATCGACTAGCGGGGGAGGAGGAGGCGGGGAGCTGTTTTTT. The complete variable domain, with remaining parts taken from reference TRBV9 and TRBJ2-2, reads DSGVTQTPKHLITATGQRVTLRCSPRSGDLSVYWYQQSLDQGLQFLIQYYNGEERAKGNILERFSAQQFPDLHSELNLSSLELGDSALYFCASSRSTSGGGGGGELFFGEGSRLTVL.

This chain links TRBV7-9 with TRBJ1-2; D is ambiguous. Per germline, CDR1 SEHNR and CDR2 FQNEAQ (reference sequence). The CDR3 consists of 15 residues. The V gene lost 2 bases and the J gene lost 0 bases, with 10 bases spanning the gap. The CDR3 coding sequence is TGTGCCAGCAGCTTAACGGGGAAGGCTAACTATGGCTACACCTTC. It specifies CASSLTGKANYGYTF.

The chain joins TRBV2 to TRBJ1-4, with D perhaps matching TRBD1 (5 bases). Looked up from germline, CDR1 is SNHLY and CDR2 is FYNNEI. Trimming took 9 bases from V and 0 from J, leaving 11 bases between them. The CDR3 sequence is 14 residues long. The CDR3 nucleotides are TGTGCCAGGGGGGGTCCCGCAACTAATGAAAAACTGTTTTTT. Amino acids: CARGGPATNEKLFF.

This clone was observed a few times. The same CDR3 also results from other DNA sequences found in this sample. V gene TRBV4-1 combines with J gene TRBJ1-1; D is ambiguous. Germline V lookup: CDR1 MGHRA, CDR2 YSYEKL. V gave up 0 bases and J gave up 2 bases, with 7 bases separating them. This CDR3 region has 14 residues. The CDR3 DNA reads TGCGCCAGCAGCCAAGATTCGGGAAACACTGAAGCTTTCTTT. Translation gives CASSQDSGNTEAFF.

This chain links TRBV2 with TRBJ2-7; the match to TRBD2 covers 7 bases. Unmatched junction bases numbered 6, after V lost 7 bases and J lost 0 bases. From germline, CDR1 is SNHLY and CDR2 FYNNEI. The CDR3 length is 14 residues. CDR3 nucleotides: TGTGCCAGCATCAGGGAGGGAAACTCCTACGAGCAGTACTTC. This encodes CASIREGNSYEQYF.

The CDR3 here is CAWSIGHAYEQYF. DNA of the CDR3: TGTGCCTGGAGCATAGGACACGCCTACGAGCAGTACTTC. The rearrangement links TRBV30 to TRBJ2-5, with a weak D call TRBD1 (5 bases). The better agreement between TRBJ2-7 and the DNA end casts doubt on the J call. The V gene's germline CDR1 is GTSNPN and CDR2 SVGIG (reference sequence). The CDR3 extends over 13 amino acids.

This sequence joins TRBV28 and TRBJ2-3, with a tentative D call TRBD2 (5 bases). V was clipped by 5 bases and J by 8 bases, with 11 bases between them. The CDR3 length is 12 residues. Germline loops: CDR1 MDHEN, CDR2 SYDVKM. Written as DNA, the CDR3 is TGTGCCAGCAGTCGGAAGGCGGGTACGCAGTATTTT. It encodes CASSRKAGTQYF.

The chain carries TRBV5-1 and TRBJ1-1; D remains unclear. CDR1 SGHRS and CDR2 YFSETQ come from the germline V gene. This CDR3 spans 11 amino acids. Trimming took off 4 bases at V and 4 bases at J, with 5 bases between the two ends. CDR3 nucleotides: TGCGCCAGCAGCGAGCTCACTGAAGCTTTCTTT. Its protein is CASSELTEAFF.

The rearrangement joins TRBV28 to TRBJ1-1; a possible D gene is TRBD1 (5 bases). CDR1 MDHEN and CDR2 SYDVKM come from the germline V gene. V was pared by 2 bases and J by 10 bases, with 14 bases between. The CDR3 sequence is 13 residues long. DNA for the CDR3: TGTGCCAGCAGTTTAAGAGGTGGGCAGGGAGCTTTCTTT. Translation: CASSLRGGQGAFF.

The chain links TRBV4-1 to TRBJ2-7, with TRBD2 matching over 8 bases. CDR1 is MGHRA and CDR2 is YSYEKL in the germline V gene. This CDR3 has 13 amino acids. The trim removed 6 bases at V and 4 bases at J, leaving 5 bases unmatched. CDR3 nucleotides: TGCGCCAGCAGGTTGAGCGGGAGTTACGAGCAGTACTTC. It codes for CASRLSGSYEQYF.

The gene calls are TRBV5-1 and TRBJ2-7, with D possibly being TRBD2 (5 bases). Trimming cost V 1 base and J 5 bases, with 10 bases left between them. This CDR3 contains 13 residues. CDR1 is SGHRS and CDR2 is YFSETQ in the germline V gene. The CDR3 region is CASSLTRGNEQYF. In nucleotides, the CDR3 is TGCGCCAGCAGCTTGACTCGGGGAAACGAGCAGTACTTC.

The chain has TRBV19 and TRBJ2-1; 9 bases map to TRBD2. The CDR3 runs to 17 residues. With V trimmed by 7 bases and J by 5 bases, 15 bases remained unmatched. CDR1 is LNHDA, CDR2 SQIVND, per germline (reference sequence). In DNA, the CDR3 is TGTGCCAGTACCACCCCGGAGGGTAGCGGGAGCCACAATGAGCAGTTCTTC. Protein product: CASTTPEGSGSHNEQFF.

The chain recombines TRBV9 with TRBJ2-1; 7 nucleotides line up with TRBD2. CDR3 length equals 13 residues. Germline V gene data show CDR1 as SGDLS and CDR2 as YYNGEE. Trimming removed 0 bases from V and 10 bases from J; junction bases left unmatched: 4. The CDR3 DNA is TGTGCCAGCAGCGTAGATGGGGGAGGGGAGCAGTTCTTC. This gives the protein CASSVDGGGEQFF.